The clone carrying this T cell receptor beta chain showed up many times. Antigen: not known. Time point meaning: newly diagnosed GD, antithyroid drugs for less than 3 months. There was RNA extracted from PBMCs, and the TCR library was made from it. This entry comes from a study of regulatory T cells in long-lasting Graves disease. Findings and limits, study-wide: Results may be inaccurate due to the small sample size.

Building the TCR beta libraries relied on iRepertoire HTBI primers, and CDR3 regions underwent Arm-PCR. TCRdb redid the calling of the multiplex PCR reads with MiXCR, one entry per CDR3 protein. The sample has more than 400,000 distinct CDR3 sequences, 15% to 20% seen once. Germline V lookup: CDR1 MNHEY, CDR2 SVGEGT. Deletions cut 5 bases from V and 3 bases from J, with 20 bases between. The CDR3 sequence is 17 residues long. The data also belong to a second study, concerning T cells in Graves' hyperthyroidism and ophthalmopathy. That source notes: Patients were aged 18 to 65, had disease duration under 2 months, and had newly diagnosed hyperthyroidism. Model predictions of ophthalmopathy came a median approximately 6 months before onset.

The sequence was obtained from a man aged 35-49 years with Graves disease. This chain connects TRBV6-2 or TRBV6-3 to TRBJ2-1, with unresolved D. The source was peripheral blood mononuclear cells (PBMCs), collected at new diagnosis, from a patient treated with antithyroid drugs. The DNA of the CDR3 is TGTGCCAGCAGTCGAAACCTTCAGGAGCCCAACTACAATGAGCAGTTCTTC. Amino acids: CASSRNLQEPNYNEQFF.